This TCR beta chain was observed in a study of cytomegalovirus exposure and HLA in healthy donors. Study conclusions and caveats: Trimming of TCR beta V- and J-genes showed a link, identified in a later analysis, to a missense DCLRE1C variant. Later work found most CMV-associated TCR beta chains apparently HLA-restricted. Presence/absence analyses treated sequencing depth as roughly uniform across donors.

The V and J ends lost 2 bases and 3 bases, in that order; junction bases with no gene match: 3. The CDR3 runs to 14 residues. CDR1 is SGHDT, CDR2 YYEEEE, per germline. The study ran its PCR with 60 Vbeta and 13 Jbeta primers. Assay used: immunoSEQ multiplex PCR; TCRdb lists only in-frame clones, some missing. This table holds about 140,000 clones, 70% to 90% found once. Remarks on this clone: Its antigen is still unknown.

At the time of sampling, donors were nominally healthy, though unrecorded immune exposures were likely. Source material: PBMCs. The sequence derives from a man aged 50 or older in good health and CMV-seronegative. The chain has TRBV5-6 and TRBJ1-1; 8 nucleotides agree with TRBD1. CDR3 residues: CASSFGQGDTEAFF. The CDR3 DNA reads as TGTGCCAGCAGCTTTGGACAGGGTGACACTGAAGCTTTCTTT. Variable domain in full (rest from reference TRBV5-6 and TRBJ1-1): DAGVTQSPTHLIKTRGQQVTLRCSPKSGHDTVSWYQQALGQGPQFIFQYYEEEERQRGNFPDRFSGHQFPNYSSELNVNALLLGDSALYLCASSFGQGDTEAFFGQGTRLTVV.